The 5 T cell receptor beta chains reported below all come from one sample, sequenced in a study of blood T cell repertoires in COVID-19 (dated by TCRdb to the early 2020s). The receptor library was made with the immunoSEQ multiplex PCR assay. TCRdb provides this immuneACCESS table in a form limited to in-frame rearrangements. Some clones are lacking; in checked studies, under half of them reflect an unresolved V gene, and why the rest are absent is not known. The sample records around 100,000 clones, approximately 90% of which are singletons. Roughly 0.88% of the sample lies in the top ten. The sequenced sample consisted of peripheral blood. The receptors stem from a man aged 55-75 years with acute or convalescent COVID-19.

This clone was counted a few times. CDR3: CASSLSGQVGIYEQYF. The DNA of the CDR3 is TGTGCCAGCAGCTTGTCAGGACAGGTGGGAATCTACGAGCAGTACTTC. The rearrangement joins TRBV5-5 to TRBJ2-7, with 7 bases identical to TRBD1. The CDR3 is made up of 16 amino acids. With V trimmed by 1 base and J by 3 bases, 10 bases remained unmatched. The germline V gene encodes CDR1 SGHKS and CDR2 YYEKEE (reference sequence).

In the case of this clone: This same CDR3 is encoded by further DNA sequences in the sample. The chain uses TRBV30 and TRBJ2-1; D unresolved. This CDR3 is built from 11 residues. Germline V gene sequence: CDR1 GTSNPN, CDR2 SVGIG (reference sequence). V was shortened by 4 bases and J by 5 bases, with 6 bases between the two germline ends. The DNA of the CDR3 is TGTGCCTGGACCCAGAACAATGAGCAGTTCTTC. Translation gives CAWTQNNEQFF. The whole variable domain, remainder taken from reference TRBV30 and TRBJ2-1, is SQTIHQWPATLVQPVGSPLSLECTVEGTSNPNLYWYRQAAGRGLQLLFYSVGIGQISSEVPQNLSASRPQDRQFILSSKKLLLSDSGFYLCAWTQNNEQFFGPGTRLTVL.

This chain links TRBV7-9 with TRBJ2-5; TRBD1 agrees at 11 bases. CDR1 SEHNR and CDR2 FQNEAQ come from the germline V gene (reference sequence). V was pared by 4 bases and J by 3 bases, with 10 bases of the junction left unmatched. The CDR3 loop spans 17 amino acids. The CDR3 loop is CASSSTFRDRGEETQYF. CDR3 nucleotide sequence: TGTGCCAGCAGCTCCACGTTTAGGGACAGGGGGGAAGAGACCCAGTACTTC. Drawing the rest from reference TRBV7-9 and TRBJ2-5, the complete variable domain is DTGVSQNPRHKITKRGQNVTFRCDPISEHNRLYWYRQTLGQGPEFLTYFQNEAQLEKSRLLSDRFSAERPKGSFSTLEIQRTEQGDSAMYLCASSSTFRDRGEETQYFGPGTRLLVL.

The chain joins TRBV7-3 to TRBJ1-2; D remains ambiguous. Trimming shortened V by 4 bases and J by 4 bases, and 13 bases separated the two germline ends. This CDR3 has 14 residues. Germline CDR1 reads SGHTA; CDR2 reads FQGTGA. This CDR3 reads CASSSSSLGYGYTF. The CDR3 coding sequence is TGTGCCAGCAGCTCCTCAAGCCTCGGCTATGGCTACACCTTC.

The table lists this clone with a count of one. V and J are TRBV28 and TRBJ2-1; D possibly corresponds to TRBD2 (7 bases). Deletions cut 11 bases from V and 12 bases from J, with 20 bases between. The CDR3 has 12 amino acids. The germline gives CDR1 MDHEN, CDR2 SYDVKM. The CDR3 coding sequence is TGTGCCTCCCTTGGCGGGGGCCCTAGGCAGTTCTTC. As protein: CASLGGGPRQFF.